This T cell receptor beta chain is from a study of blood T cell repertoires in COVID-19. Whole-study context: Italy, Spain and the United States were the sources of the convalescent and acute COVID-19 samples. PBMCs, B-cell-depleted T cells, or T cells were the source of the cDNA or gDNA that made up the material.

Original analysis: Nucleated cell number was recorded as an estimate derived from reference gene primer amplification. TCRdb's table, derived via immunoSEQ multiplex PCR, lists solely in-frame clones and lacks some. V, J and clone size are those of that table, while D and trimming were read from the DNA. The profile covers 250,000 to 300,000 clones, with roughly 86% appearing a single time and 3.6% taken by the ten largest. Per the germline V gene, CDR1 is SGHKS and CDR2 is YYEKEE (reference sequence). The V end lost 4 bases, the J end lost 3 bases, and 16 bases lay between the germline ends. The CDR3 contains 15 residues.

The sample comprised peripheral blood. This rearrangement joins TRBV5-5 to TRBJ1-1; D remains ambiguous. The clonotype comes from a man aged 18 to 29 with active or convalescent COVID-19. CDR3 sequence reads: CASSRSGNGDTEAFF. The CDR3 DNA sequence: TGTGCCAGCAGCCGGTCGGGGAATGGGGACACTGAAGCTTTCTTT.